One and the same sample provided the 20 T cell receptor beta chains below, sequenced in a study of OX40 agonist ivuxolimab in advanced cancers. Method: immunoSEQ multiplex PCR; TCRdb's copy keeps in-frame clones and lacks some. The repertoire holds some 70,000 clones, with around 93% as singletons. The sample here was CD4+ or CD8+ T cells sorted from blood, taken in a trial of the OX40 agonist ivuxolimab. These receptors were obtained from an adult with an advanced solid tumor such as melanoma, head and neck, liver or kidney cancer.

The chain combines TRBV5-1 with TRBJ2-7; TRBD2 matches at 11 bases. The CDR3 is made up of 17 amino acids. Trimming took 0 bases from V and 6 from J; bases not matched to a gene: 11. Germline V gene data show CDR1 as SGHRS and CDR2 as YFSETQ. CDR3 residues: CASSLAFSGRGPGEQYF. The CDR3 region has the DNA TGCGCCAGCAGCTTGGCCTTTAGCGGGAGGGGACCTGGCGAGCAGTACTTC.

This clone was counted between two and nine times. The chain has TRBV19 and TRBJ2-7; D is ambiguous. V was cut by 3 bases and J by 7 bases, with 13 bases left in between. The CDR3 is 13 residues long. Germline assignment: CDR1 LNHDA and CDR2 SQIVND (reference sequence). This chain's CDR3 is CASSMTQLREQYF. CDR3 coding DNA: TGTGCCAGTAGTATGACCCAGCTAAGGGAGCAGTACTTC.

The rearrangement links TRBV19 to TRBJ2-7; D unclear. In germline, CDR1 is LNHDA, CDR2 SQIVND (reference sequence). V lost 5 bases and J 0 bases, leaving 23 bases between the germline ends. The CDR3 spans 18 residues. The CDR3 DNA follows: TGTGCCAGTAGTCTCCGGCCGACCCTAAGCTTAAGCTCCTACGAGCAGTACTTC. It specifies CASSLRPTLSLSSYEQYF.

The rearrangement links TRBV11-2 to TRBJ2-3; tentative D call: TRBD1 (6 bases). In germline, CDR1 is SGHAT, CDR2 FQNNGV. The CDR3 totals 13 residues. Trimming stripped 7 bases from V and 9 bases from J, with 17 bases between. CDR3 loop: CASNRGHRDTQYF. CDR3 bases: TGTGCCAGCAACCGGGGCCACAGGGACACGCAGTATTTT.

The chain employs TRBV11-3 and TRBJ2-3; D is undetermined. V lost 1 base and J lost 5, with 10 bases in between. Germline CDR1 is SGHNT and CDR2 is YENEEA. The CDR3 contains 14 residues. CDR3 sequence reads: CASSLGQAVDTQYF. The CDR3 DNA follows: TGTGCCAGCAGCTTAGGACAAGCTGTAGATACGCAGTATTTT.

This chain connects TRBV19 to TRBJ1-1, with D uncertain. The CDR3 has 14 residues. V was trimmed by 3 bases and J by 0 bases, leaving 8 bases between them. Germline V gives CDR1 LNHDA, CDR2 SQIVND (reference sequence). CDR3 DNA: TGTGCCAGTAGTATTGCAGCCCTGAACACTGAAGCTTTCTTT. Its translation is CASSIAALNTEAFF.

The chain combines TRBV30 with TRBJ1-4; D is perhaps TRBD1 (5 bases). The CDR3 consists of 19 residues. V was trimmed by 3 bases and J by 4 bases, leaving 27 bases between them. Germline loops: CDR1 GTSNPN, CDR2 SVGIG (reference sequence). In nucleotides, the CDR3 is TGTGCCTGGAGCCCTACCCGTCGTTTGGGGCGGATCGTTAATGAAAAACTGTTTTTT. Encoded protein: CAWSPTRRLGRIVNEKLFF.

This clone was seen a few times. The chain has TRBV29-1 and TRBJ1-1; D gene uncertain. Per germline, CDR1 SQVTM and CDR2 ANQGSEA. The CDR3 runs to 12 residues. V was clipped by 7 bases and J by 2 bases, with 11 bases between them. This CDR3 is CSAQTFNTEAFF. The CDR3 coding sequence is TGCAGCGCACAGACATTTAACACTGAAGCTTTCTTT.

This chain links TRBV7-9 with TRBJ2-7; 9 positions match TRBD2. The length of the CDR3 is 17 residues. CDR1 is SEHNR, CDR2 FQNEAQ, per germline (reference sequence). J was trimmed by 7 bases and V by 3 bases; bases with no gene match: 16. For the CDR3, the DNA is TGTGCCAGCAGCTTTAGAAATCCCCGGCTAGCGGGGATAGAGCAGTACTTC. Translation gives CASSFRNPRLAGIEQYF. The full variable domain, in which reference TRBV7-9 and TRBJ2-7 provide the parts outside the CDR3, is DTGVSQNPRHKITKRGQNVTFRCDPISEHNRLYWYRQTLGQGPEFLTYFQNEAQLEKSRLLSDRFSAERPKGSFSTLEIQRTEQGDSAMYLCASSFRNPRLAGIEQYFGPGTRLTVT.

The genes are TRBV6-5 and TRBJ1-1; D uncertain. The germline V gene has CDR1 MNHEY and CDR2 SVGAGI. CDR3 length: 14 residues. Trimming took off 8 bases at V and 2 bases at J, with 15 bases between the two ends. CDR3 sequence (DNA): TGTGCCAGCCCCCCCTCGAGGGATAACACTGAAGCTTTCTTT. The encoded protein is CASPPSRDNTEAFF.

The CDR3 sequence: CASSPPGKNIQYF. The CDR3 DNA reads as TGTGCCAGCTCACCACCGGGAAAAAACATTCAGTACTTC. The chain employs TRBV18 and TRBJ2-4, with D unclear. CDR3 length: 13 amino acids. Germline values: CDR1 KGHSH, CDR2 LQKENI. Trimming removed 0 bases at V and 4 bases at J, with 4 bases between. Together with reference TRBV18 and TRBJ2-4, the CDR3 gives the full variable domain: NAGVMQNPRHLVRRRGQEARLRCSPMKGHSHVYWYRQLPEEGLKFMVYLQKENIIDESGMPKERFSAEFPKEGPSILRIQQVVRGDSAAYFCASSPPGKNIQYFGAGTRLSVL.

This chain links TRBV30 with TRBJ2-3; 11 positions match TRBD2. CDR3 length equals 14 residues. Unmatched junction bases numbered 5, after V lost 3 bases and J lost 6 bases. CDR1 GTSNPN and CDR2 SVGIG come from the germline V gene (reference sequence). In nucleotides, the CDR3 is TGTGCCTGGAGGATAGCGGGGGGGCCGGATACGCAGTATTTT. It specifies CAWRIAGGPDTQYF.

J is TRBJ2-1 and V is TRBV7-2; TRBD1 might be the D (5 bases). Germline values: CDR1 SGHTA, CDR2 FQGNSA. V lost 5 bases, J lost 8 bases, and 16 bases lay in between. The length of the CDR3 is 14 residues. The CDR3 region has the DNA TGTGCCAGCAGCCGCCCCCCAGGCAGGGATGAGCAGTTCTTC. Encoded protein: CASSRPPGRDEQFF.

V is TRBV19 and J is TRBJ2-3; D might be TRBD2 (6 bases). The germline V gene encodes CDR1 LNHDA and CDR2 SQIVND (reference sequence). The germline V and J ends were trimmed by 5 bases and 2 bases, with 14 bases remaining between them. The CDR3 covers 15 residues. The DNA of the CDR3 is TGTGCCAGTAGTTCATTAGGAGGGATCACAGATACGCAGTATTTT. This sequence encodes CASSSLGGITDTQYF.

V gene TRBV5-1 combines with J gene TRBJ2-3, with TRBD2 matching 10 bases. The CDR3 has 15 amino acids. Germline CDR1 SGHRS, CDR2 YFSETQ. Trimming took 4 bases from V and 2 from J; bases not matched to a gene: 4. CDR3 DNA: TGCGCCAGCAGCCTCAGCGGGGGGGCCACAGATACGCAGTATTTT. Translating gives CASSLSGGATDTQYF.

The sample holds one count of this clone. The J gene is TRBJ2-1, the V gene TRBV5-1, with TRBD1 matching over 8 bases. Per germline, CDR1 SGHRS and CDR2 YFSETQ. There are 14 residues in the CDR3. The V gene end was trimmed by 3 bases and the J gene end by 9 bases; junction bases not matched to a gene: 8. CDR3 DNA sequence: TGCGCCAGCAGCTCGAAGACAGGGGCGGGTGAGCAGTTCTTC. It codes for CASSSKTGAGEQFF.

The gene calls are TRBV6-4 and TRBJ2-1, with TRBD2 matching over 7 bases. J gave up 7 bases and V 8 bases, and 8 bases lay outside the gene matches. CDR1 is MRHNA and CDR2 is SNTAGT in the germline V gene. The CDR3 is made up of 13 amino acids. CDR3 DNA: TGTGCCAGCGGACTAGTCCCGGGGAATGAGCAGTTCTTC. The encoded protein is CASGLVPGNEQFF.

J is TRBJ2-2 and V is TRBV9; 8 bases align to TRBD2. V gave up 1 base and J gave up 6 bases; unmatched junction bases: 11. Germline lookup yields CDR1 SGDLS and CDR2 YYNGEE. The CDR3 contains 17 residues. CDR3: CASSVLSGGAGAGELFF. The CDR3 region has the DNA TGTGCCAGCAGCGTACTGAGCGGGGGCGCCGGGGCCGGGGAGCTGTTTTTT.

The chain recombines TRBV7-9 with TRBJ2-7; 8 bases agree with TRBD1. This CDR3 has 18 amino acids. V shed 4 bases, J shed 2 bases, and the junction held 16 bases outside the gene matches. The germline V gene has CDR1 SEHNR and CDR2 FQNEAQ (reference sequence). The CDR3 loop is CASSSPSGQGALPYEQYF. The CDR3 nucleotides read TGTGCCAGCAGCTCCCCCTCGGGGCAGGGGGCCCTGCCCTACGAGCAGTACTTC.

The rearrangement links TRBV30 to TRBJ2-3; weak D call: TRBD2 (6 bases). Germline CDR1 reads GTSNPN; CDR2 reads SVGIG (reference sequence). V was cut by 0 bases and J by 0 bases, with 16 bases left in between. This CDR3 spans 17 amino acids. The CDR3 sequence is CAWSVRRDFSSTDTQYF. The CDR3, as DNA: TGTGCCTGGAGTGTACGCCGGGACTTCTCTAGCACAGATACGCAGTATTTT.